These 18 T cell receptor beta chains were all obtained from the same sample, sequenced in a study of PD-1 blockade in classical Hodgkin lymphoma. Profiling relied on immunoSEQ multiplex PCR, and the TCRdb table lists in-frame clones only, not all of them. The sample carries about 93,000 clones, around 80% recorded once. As to time point: cycle 4 day 1 (C4D1), after 6 weeks of nivolumab. Every patient experienced relapse after autologous stem cell transplantation, and brentuximab vedotin exposure varied. Sequencing was performed on peripheral blood mononuclear cells (PBMCs), taken before the fourth cycle of nivolumab. The source of these receptors is a human donor with classical Hodgkin lymphoma.

This chain joins TRBV14 and TRBJ2-1, with unresolved D. V lost 1 base, J lost 7 bases, and 11 bases lay in between. This CDR3 spans 14 amino acids. The germline gives CDR1 SGHDN, CDR2 FVKESK. CDR3: CASSQVGIRNEQFF. As DNA, the CDR3 is TGTGCCAGCAGCCAAGTGGGGATTAGGAATGAGCAGTTCTTC.

With respect to this clone: At one of its ends the junction is not consistent with the germline gene, which may arise from a read error. The V and J genes are TRBV15 and TRBJ1-1; D is unresolved. Germline V CDR1 and CDR2: LNHNV, YYDKDF (reference sequence). CDR3 length equals 15 residues. The CDR3 loop reads CATSRDRGPPGVGLF. The CDR3 DNA sequence: TGTGCCACCAGCAGAGATCGAGGGCCTCCTGGGGTGGGTCTCTTT.

The chain joins TRBV12-5 to TRBJ2-2; D gene uncertain. The CDR3 has 15 residues. V was clipped by 0 bases and J by 5 bases, with 10 bases between them. Looked up from germline, CDR1 is LGHNT and CDR2 is FRNRAP. The CDR3 is CASGLVLGGTGELFF. DNA for the CDR3: TGTGCTAGTGGTTTGGTACTGGGCGGTACCGGGGAGCTGTTTTTT. Drawing the rest from reference TRBV12-5 and TRBJ2-2, the complete variable domain is DARVTQTPRHKVTEMGQEVTMRCQPILGHNTVFWYRQTMMQGLELLAYFRNRAPLDDSGMPKDRFSAEMPDATLATLKIQPSEPRDSAVYFCASGLVLGGTGELFFGEGSRLTVL.

This rearrangement joins TRBV1 to TRBJ2-7; the table's D call, TRBD1, was not checked against the DNA. TRBV1 corresponds to a pseudogene. CDR3 length equals 18 residues. The CDR3 DNA is TGCACCAGCAGCCAAGAAGCGATCCGGGACAGGGTGGGTAAGGAGCAGTACTTC. Its translation is CTSSQEAIRDRVGKEQYF.

The chain carries TRBV9 and TRBJ2-7, with a weak D call TRBD2 (6 bases). The CDR3 consists of 16 residues. V lost 3 bases and J lost 1, with 17 bases in between. CDR1 SGDLS and CDR2 YYNGEE come from the germline V gene. The CDR3 nucleotides read TGTGCCAGCAGCGACCGGGACGGGGGTTCGTCCTACGAGCAGTACTTC. Translated, it gives CASSDRDGGSSYEQYF.

The J gene is TRBJ1-2, the V gene TRBV28; D is unclear. The CDR3 runs 13 residues. V lost 7 bases, J lost 4 bases, and 13 bases lay in between. Germline CDR1 MDHEN, CDR2 SYDVKM. CDR3 DNA: TGTGCCAGCACCATTCCGGGAACCTATGGCTACACCTTC. It codes for CASTIPGTYGYTF.

The chain joins TRBV27 to TRBJ2-1; 12 bases align to TRBD2. The CDR3 is 16 residues long. V lost 4 bases and J lost 7; bases outside the gene matches: 8. Germline V gives CDR1 MNHEY, CDR2 SMNVEV (reference sequence). The CDR3 sequence is CASSSRLAGGLNEQFF. In DNA form, the CDR3 reads TGTGCCAGCAGTTCCCGTCTAGCGGGGGGGCTTAATGAGCAGTTCTTC.

The rearrangement links TRBV5-4 to TRBJ2-5; 7 positions match TRBD1. The germline CDR1 and CDR2 sequences are SGHNT and YYREEE (reference sequence). This CDR3 comprises 16 residues. With 5 bases clipped from V and 0 bases from J, the junction kept 10 bases outside the gene matches. CDR3 DNA: TGTGCCAGCAGTCGGGGACAGTCGAGGTACCAAGAGACCCAGTACTTC. This codes for CASSRGQSRYQETQYF.

The V and J genes are TRBV5-1 and TRBJ2-3, with D possibly matching TRBD2 (5 bases). The CDR3 has 15 residues. Germline values: CDR1 SGHRS, CDR2 YFSETQ. V was cut by 4 bases and J by 9 bases, with 21 bases left in between. DNA for the CDR3: TGCGCCAGCAGCCCCGGTGGTGGGGAGAGGTACACGCAGTATTTT. Its translation is CASSPGGGERYTQYF. Complete variable domain (other parts from reference TRBV5-1 and TRBJ2-3): KAGVTQTPRYLIKTRGQQVTLSCSPISGHRSVSWYQQTPGQGLQFLFEYFSETQRNKGNFPGRFSGRQFSNSRSEMNVSTLELGDSALYLCASSPGGGERYTQYFGPGTRLTVL.

V usage is TRBV5-1 and J usage is TRBJ1-1, with D possibly matching TRBD1 (6 bases). Trimming removed 0 bases from V and 6 bases from J, with 9 bases in between. From germline, CDR1 is SGHRS and CDR2 YFSETQ. This CDR3 is built from 13 residues. CDR3 nucleotide sequence: TGCGCCAGCAGCTTGGACAGGGTCGCTGAAGCTTTCTTT. Encoded protein: CASSLDRVAEAFF.

This chain joins TRBV4-2 and TRBJ2-1; TRBD2 matches 9 bases. Germline V lookup: CDR1 LGHNA, CDR2 YNFKEQ. This CDR3 region has 16 residues. With 0 bases clipped from V and 7 bases from J, the junction kept 7 bases outside the gene matches. CDR3: CASSQDVAGEWNEQFF. CDR3 DNA sequence: TGTGCCAGCAGCCAAGATGTAGCGGGAGAGTGGAATGAGCAGTTCTTC.

This clone was seen a handful of times. As DNA, the CDR3 is TGTGCCAGTAAAGTTTGGGATTCACCCCTCCACTTT. It yields the protein CASKVWDSPLHF. The chain is built from TRBV19 and TRBJ1-6; D is unresolved. Trimming left V 7 bases short and J 8 bases short, with 9 bases between. The CDR3 contains 12 residues. Germline V gene lookup returns CDR1 LNHDA and CDR2 SQIVND (reference sequence).

The chain joins TRBV7-2 to TRBJ2-7; D is unclear. The V and J ends lost 1 base and 7 bases respectively, with 11 bases between them. The CDR3 is 13 amino acids. Germline assignment: CDR1 SGHTA and CDR2 FQGNSA. The CDR3 coding sequence is TGTGCCAGCAGCTTAGAACCACTATCTGAGCAGTACTTC. Translation gives CASSLEPLSEQYF.

This clone was detected a few times. This chain uses TRBV5-1 with TRBJ1-1, with D possibly being TRBD1 (6 bases). The CDR3 loop spans 13 amino acids. V was trimmed by 2 bases and J by 4 bases, leaving 9 bases between them. Per the germline V gene, CDR1 is SGHRS and CDR2 is YFSETQ. CDR3 sequence (DNA): TGCGCCAGCAGCTTAGGGGGGAGCACTGAAGCTTTCTTT. It codes for CASSLGGSTEAFF.

The CDR3 sequence is CASSPRPGTRTYNEQFF. DNA of the CDR3: TGTGCCAGCAGCCCCCGGCCAGGGACTAGAACCTACAATGAGCAGTTCTTC. V and J are TRBV9 and TRBJ2-1, with TRBD2 identical over 8 bases. The germline gives CDR1 SGDLS, CDR2 YYNGEE. This CDR3 region has 17 residues. V was pared by 4 bases and J by 2 bases, with 11 bases of the junction left unmatched.

This chain joins TRBV30 and TRBJ2-7; perhaps TRBD2 as D (6 bases). Germline CDR1 GTSNPN, CDR2 SVGIG (reference sequence). The V end lost 1 base, the J end lost 9 bases, and 16 bases lay between the germline ends. The CDR3 spans 13 residues. The CDR3 nucleotides are TGTGCCTGGAGTGAACAGCCATCCGGGGGGCAGTACTTC. Protein: CAWSEQPSGGQYF.

The chain recombines TRBV6-6 with TRBJ2-7; D is possibly TRBD1 (6 bases). Germline loops: CDR1 MNHNY, CDR2 SVGAGI (reference sequence). V was shortened by 1 base and J by 4 bases, with 8 bases between the two germline ends. The CDR3 has 13 residues. The CDR3 sequence is CASSYFTGYEQYF. The CDR3 bases are TGTGCCAGCAGTTACTTCACAGGGTACGAGCAGTACTTC.

The rearrangement uses TRBV19 and TRBJ1-2; unclear D gene. The CDR3 contains 13 residues. CDR1 LNHDA and CDR2 SQIVND come from the germline V gene (reference sequence). The V gene lost 3 bases and the J gene lost 2 bases, with 7 bases spanning the gap. The DNA of the CDR3 is TGTGCCAGTAGTATCTACGGGAACTATGGCTACACCTTC. Protein: CASSIYGNYGYTF.